The rows below give T cell receptor beta chains drawn from one sample of a study of T-cell reconstitution after alpha-beta-depleted transplantation in children. TCRdb passed the PCR reads through MiXCR, listing each CDR3 protein once. This table holds fewer than 550,000 distinct CDR3 sequences, 15% to 20% found once. Sample: PBMCs, mostly from graft donor cells, taken 360 days after TCRalphabeta/CD19-depleted stem cell transplant. The origin of the receptors is a boy in the first two years of life who had a stem cell transplant for Wiskott-Aldrich syndrome, so the T cells may come from the graft donor. Each CDR3 is given with its conserved first and last residue. The order of the fields is D gene, clone size, J gene, CDR3 length, V gene, CDR3 protein, CDR3 DNA. D genes are given only for firm matches. Size tells how often a clone was seen (once, few, many) or the class of an expanded clone, and some rows leave it out.

d_call: .
clone_size: few
j_call: TRBJ2-1
cdr3_length: 11
v_call: TRBV6-5
cdr3_aa: CASSYDREQFF
cdr3_nt: TGTGCCAGCAGTTACGACAGAGAGCAGTTCTTC

d_call: .
clone_size: .
j_call: TRBJ2-7
cdr3_length: 15
v_call: TRBV3-1
cdr3_aa: CASSQDISRTYEQYF
cdr3_nt: TGTGCCAGCAGCCAAGACATTAGTAGAACCTACGAGCAGTACTTC

d_call: TRBD2
clone_size: few
j_call: TRBJ2-7
cdr3_length: 16
v_call: TRBV7-2
cdr3_aa: CASSLGGGRISYEQYF
cdr3_nt: TGTGCCAGCAGCTTAGGGGGCGGGAGGATCTCCTACGAGCAGTACTTC

d_call: .
clone_size: few
j_call: TRBJ2-3
cdr3_length: 15
v_call: TRBV4-3
cdr3_aa: CASSLRQQSTDTQYF
cdr3_nt: TGCGCCAGCAGTCTCCGGCAGCAAAGCACAGATACGCAGTATTTT

d_call: .
clone_size: .
j_call: TRBJ2-7
cdr3_length: 14
v_call: TRBV28
cdr3_aa: CASSLTGLNYEQYF
cdr3_nt: TGTGCCAGCAGTTTGACTGGTTTGAACTACGAGCAGTACTTC

d_call: .
clone_size: .
j_call: TRBJ2-2
cdr3_length: 15
v_call: TRBV25-1
cdr3_aa: CASRPKRTRGGELFF
cdr3_nt: TGTGCCAGCAGACCAAAGCGGACCCGAGGAGGGGAGCTGTTTTTT

d_call: .
clone_size: .
j_call: TRBJ2-1
cdr3_length: 16
v_call: TRBV2
cdr3_aa: CASSGGRPYTYNEQFF
cdr3_nt: TGTGCCAGCAGTGGTGGCCGGCCCTACACCTACAATGAGCAGTTCTTC

d_call: .
clone_size: few
j_call: TRBJ2-2
cdr3_length: 15
v_call: TRBV30
cdr3_aa: CAWSPGGLGSGELFF
cdr3_nt: TGTGCCTGGAGTCCCGGGGGCCTCGGATCCGGGGAGCTGTTTTTT

d_call: .
clone_size: few
j_call: TRBJ2-4
cdr3_length: 16
v_call: TRBV29-1
cdr3_aa: CSVETGIWGTKNIQYF
cdr3_nt: TGCAGCGTTGAAACGGGAATATGGGGGACCAAAAACATTCAGTACTTC

d_call: TRBD2
clone_size: few
j_call: TRBJ2-7
cdr3_length: 16
v_call: TRBV5-1
cdr3_aa: CASNPSGRADPYEQYF
cdr3_nt: TGCGCCAGCAACCCTAGCGGGAGGGCCGATCCCTACGAGCAGTACTTC

d_call: TRBD1
clone_size: .
j_call: TRBJ2-7
cdr3_length: 14
v_call: TRBV10-2
cdr3_aa: CASKDRVGSYEQYF
cdr3_nt: TGCGCCAGCAAAGACAGGGTGGGATCCTACGAGCAGTACTTC

d_call: .
clone_size: .
j_call: TRBJ2-3
cdr3_length: 12
v_call: TRBV2
cdr3_aa: CASSEDSHTQYF
cdr3_nt: TGTGCCAGCAGTGAGGACTCCCATACGCAGTATTTT

d_call: TRBD1
clone_size: .
j_call: TRBJ2-5
cdr3_length: 15
v_call: TRBV2
cdr3_aa: CASNQDRVGRETQYF
cdr3_nt: TGTGCCAGCAACCAGGACAGGGTTGGAAGAGAGACCCAGTACTTC

d_call: .
clone_size: .
j_call: TRBJ2-2
cdr3_length: 13
v_call: TRBV30
cdr3_aa: CAWSGGRTGELFF
cdr3_nt: TGTGCCTGGAGTGGGGGAAGAACCGGGGAGCTGTTTTTT

d_call: TRBD2
clone_size: .
j_call: TRBJ2-7
cdr3_length: 14
v_call: TRBV7-2
cdr3_aa: CASSLPSGAYEQYF
cdr3_nt: TGTGCCAGCAGCTTACCTAGCGGGGCTTACGAGCAGTACTTC

d_call: .
clone_size: few
j_call: TRBJ1-1
cdr3_length: 11
v_call: TRBV5-5
cdr3_aa: CASRTGTEAFF
cdr3_nt: TGTGCCAGCAGGACGGGCACTGAAGCTTTCTTT

d_call: TRBD1
clone_size: .
j_call: TRBJ2-7
cdr3_length: 17
v_call: TRBV5-1
cdr3_aa: CASSLFRRTGGLYEQYF
cdr3_nt: TGCGCCAGCAGCTTGTTCAGGAGGACAGGGGGCCTCTACGAGCAGTACTTC

d_call: .
clone_size: .
j_call: TRBJ2-5
cdr3_length: 11
v_call: TRBV29-1
cdr3_aa: CSGQTGETQYF
cdr3_nt: TGCAGCGGACAAACGGGAGAGACCCAGTACTTC

d_call: .
clone_size: .
j_call: TRBJ1-4
cdr3_length: 15
v_call: TRBV4-1
cdr3_aa: CASSQVAGEGKKLFF
cdr3_nt: TGCGCCAGCAGCCAAGTGGCAGGGGAAGGCAAAAAACTGTTTTTT

d_call: TRBD1
clone_size: many
j_call: TRBJ2-1
cdr3_length: 16
v_call: TRBV29-1
cdr3_aa: CSVDGGQGASYNEQFF
cdr3_nt: TGCAGCGTTGATGGGGGACAGGGGGCATCCTACAATGAGCAGTTCTTC

d_call: .
clone_size: .
j_call: TRBJ2-7
cdr3_length: 15
v_call: TRBV12-3/TRBV12-4
cdr3_aa: CASSFAGPGSLEQYF
cdr3_nt: TGTGCCAGCAGTTTCGCGGGTCCAGGATCTCTCGAGCAGTACTTC

d_call: .
clone_size: .
j_call: TRBJ2-5
cdr3_length: 14
v_call: TRBV5-1
cdr3_aa: CASSPSAGGETQYF
cdr3_nt: TGCGCCAGCAGCCCCTCGGCCGGAGGGGAGACCCAGTACTTC

d_call: .
clone_size: few
j_call: TRBJ2-7
cdr3_length: 14
v_call: TRBV12-3/TRBV12-4
cdr3_aa: CASSVREKRYEQYF
cdr3_nt: TGTGCCAGCAGTGTCCGGGAGAAAAGATACGAGCAGTACTTC

d_call: .
clone_size: .
j_call: TRBJ2-7
cdr3_length: 13
v_call: TRBV25-1
cdr3_aa: CASREQGRYEQYF
cdr3_nt: TGTGCCAGCAGGGAACAGGGCCGATACGAGCAGTACTTC

d_call: .
clone_size: few
j_call: TRBJ2-7
cdr3_length: 16
v_call: TRBV6-2/TRBV6-3
cdr3_aa: CASSYGPLRDLYEQYF
cdr3_nt: TGTGCCAGCAGTTACGGACCCTTAAGGGACCTCTACGAGCAGTACTTC

d_call: TRBD2
clone_size: few
j_call: TRBJ2-3
cdr3_length: 16
v_call: TRBV7-9
cdr3_aa: CASSRSSGGATDTQYF
cdr3_nt: TGTGCCAGCAGCCGTTCTAGCGGGGGAGCCACAGATACGCAGTATTTT

d_call: .
clone_size: .
j_call: TRBJ1-2
cdr3_length: 13
v_call: TRBV2
cdr3_aa: CASSEGRGYGYTF
cdr3_nt: TGTGCCAGCAGTGAAGGGAGAGGCTATGGCTACACCTTC

d_call: .
clone_size: .
j_call: TRBJ2-3
cdr3_length: 14
v_call: TRBV5-1
cdr3_aa: CASSLDRAEDTQYF
cdr3_nt: TGCGCCAGCAGCTTGGACAGGGCAGAAGATACGCAGTATTTT

d_call: .
clone_size: few
j_call: TRBJ1-2
cdr3_length: 12
v_call: TRBV29-1
cdr3_aa: CSVPGGPYGYTF
cdr3_nt: TGCAGCGTTCCAGGAGGCCCCTATGGCTACACCTTC

d_call: .
clone_size: .
j_call: TRBJ2-1
cdr3_length: 12
v_call: TRBV12-3/TRBV12-4
cdr3_aa: CASSLDLGEQFF
cdr3_nt: TGTGCCAGCAGTTTAGACTTAGGGGAGCAGTTCTTC

d_call: .
clone_size: .
j_call: TRBJ2-5
cdr3_length: 14
v_call: TRBV20-1
cdr3_aa: CSARGGRIPGAQYF
cdr3_nt: TGCAGTGCTAGAGGCGGCAGGATCCCGGGGGCCCAGTACTTC

d_call: TRBD2
clone_size: few
j_call: TRBJ2-1
cdr3_length: 18
v_call: TRBV7-2
cdr3_aa: CASSSGLAGGWSYNEQFF
cdr3_nt: TGTGCCAGCAGCTCGGGACTAGCGGGGGGGTGGTCCTACAATGAGCAGTTCTTC

d_call: .
clone_size: few
j_call: TRBJ1-5
cdr3_length: 14
v_call: TRBV4-1
cdr3_aa: CASSQGLVLGPQHF
cdr3_nt: TGCGCCAGCAGCCAGGGGTTAGTCCTTGGGCCCCAGCATTTT

d_call: TRBD1
clone_size: few
j_call: TRBJ2-2
cdr3_length: 17
v_call: TRBV24-1
cdr3_aa: CATSDWDRSANTGELFF
cdr3_nt: TGTGCCACCAGTGATTGGGACAGGTCTGCGAACACCGGGGAGCTGTTTTTT

d_call: .
clone_size: few
j_call: TRBJ2-2
cdr3_length: 13
v_call: TRBV10-3
cdr3_aa: CAPRVKDTGELFF
cdr3_nt: TGTGCCCCTCGTGTGAAGGACACCGGGGAGCTGTTTTTT

d_call: TRBD1
clone_size: .
j_call: TRBJ2-2
cdr3_length: 15
v_call: TRBV29-1
cdr3_aa: CSAEGGRKGPGELFF
cdr3_nt: TGCAGCGCAGAAGGGGGCAGGAAGGGGCCCGGGGAGCTGTTTTTT

d_call: TRBD1
clone_size: few
j_call: TRBJ1-3
cdr3_length: 15
v_call: TRBV7-8
cdr3_aa: CASSPRQGSGNTIYF
cdr3_nt: TGTGCCAGCAGCCCCAGACAGGGTTCAGGAAACACCATATATTTT

d_call: .
clone_size: .
j_call: TRBJ1-6
cdr3_length: 18
v_call: TRBV4-3
cdr3_aa: CASSLLTARQGNSSPLHF
cdr3_nt: TGCGCCAGCAGCCTATTGACGGCTCGGCAGGGGAATAGTTCACCCCTCCACTTT

d_call: TRBD1
clone_size: .
j_call: TRBJ2-7
cdr3_length: 14
v_call: TRBV12-3/TRBV12-4
cdr3_aa: CASRRTGSRGEQYF
cdr3_nt: TGTGCCAGCAGAAGGACAGGGAGTAGAGGCGAGCAGTACTTC

d_call: TRBD2
clone_size: .
j_call: TRBJ2-7
cdr3_length: 15
v_call: TRBV19
cdr3_aa: CASSKTSSGFYEQYF
cdr3_nt: TGTGCCAGTAGTAAGACGTCTAGCGGGTTCTACGAGCAGTACTTC